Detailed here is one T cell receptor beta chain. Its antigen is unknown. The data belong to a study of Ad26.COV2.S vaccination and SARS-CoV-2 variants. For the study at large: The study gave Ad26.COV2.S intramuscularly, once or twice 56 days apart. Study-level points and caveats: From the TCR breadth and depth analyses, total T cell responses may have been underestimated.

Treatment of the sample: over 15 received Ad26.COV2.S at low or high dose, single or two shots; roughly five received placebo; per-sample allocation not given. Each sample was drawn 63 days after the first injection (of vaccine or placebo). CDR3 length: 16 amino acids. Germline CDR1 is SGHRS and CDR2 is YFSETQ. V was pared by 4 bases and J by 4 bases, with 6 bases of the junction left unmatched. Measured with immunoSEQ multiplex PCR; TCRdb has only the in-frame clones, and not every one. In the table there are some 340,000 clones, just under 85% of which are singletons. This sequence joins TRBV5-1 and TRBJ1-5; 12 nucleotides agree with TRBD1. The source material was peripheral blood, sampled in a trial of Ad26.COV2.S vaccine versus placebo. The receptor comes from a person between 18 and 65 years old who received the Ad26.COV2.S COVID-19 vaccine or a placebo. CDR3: CASSPGTGGGNQPQHF. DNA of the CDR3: TGCGCCAGCAGCCCCGGGACAGGGGGCGGGAATCAGCCCCAGCATTTT.